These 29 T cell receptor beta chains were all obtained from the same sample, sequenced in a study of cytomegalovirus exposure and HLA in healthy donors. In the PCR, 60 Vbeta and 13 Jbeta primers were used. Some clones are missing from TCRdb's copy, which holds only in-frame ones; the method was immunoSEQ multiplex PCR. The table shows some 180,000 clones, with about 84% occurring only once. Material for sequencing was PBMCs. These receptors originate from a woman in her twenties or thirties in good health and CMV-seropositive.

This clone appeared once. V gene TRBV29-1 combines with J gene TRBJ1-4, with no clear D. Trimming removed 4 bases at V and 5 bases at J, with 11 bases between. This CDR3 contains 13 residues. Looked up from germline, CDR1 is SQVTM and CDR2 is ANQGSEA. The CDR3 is CSVAEVVNEKLFF. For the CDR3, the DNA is TGCAGCGTTGCCGAAGTAGTAAATGAAAAACTGTTTTTT. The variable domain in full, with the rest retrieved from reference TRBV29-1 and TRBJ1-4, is SAVISQKPSRDICQRGTSLTIQCQVDSQVTMMFWYRQQPGQSLTLIATANQGSEATYESGFVIDKFPISRPNLTFSTLTVSNMSPEDSSIYLCSVAEVVNEKLFFGSGTQLSVL.

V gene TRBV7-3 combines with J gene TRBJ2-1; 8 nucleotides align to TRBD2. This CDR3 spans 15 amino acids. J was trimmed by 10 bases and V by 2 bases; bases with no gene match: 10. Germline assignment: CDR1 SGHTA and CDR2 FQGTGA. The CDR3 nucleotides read TGTGCCAGCAGCTTAGGGTTGCGGGGGGTGCAGGAGCAGTTCTTC. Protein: CASSLGLRGVQEQFF.

Written as DNA, the CDR3 is TGTGCCAGCAGCTTCGGTCTTAGCCACGGGCAGTTCTTC. This translates into CASSFGLSHGQFF. The chain carries TRBV7-2 and TRBJ2-1; D is unresolved. The CDR3 is 13 amino acids. Trimming pared 3 bases from V and 12 bases from J, leaving 15 bases between. The germline V gene has CDR1 SGHTA and CDR2 FQGNSA.

This chain's CDR3 is CASSLWQNTEAFF. DNA of the CDR3: TGTGCCAGCAGCTTGTGGCAAAACACTGAAGCTTTCTTT. The chain couples TRBV5-4 to TRBJ1-1; D not resolved. The V end was cut by 1 base, the J end by 2 bases, with 6 bases between. The CDR3 runs to 13 residues. CDR1 is SGHNT, CDR2 YYREEE, per germline (reference sequence).

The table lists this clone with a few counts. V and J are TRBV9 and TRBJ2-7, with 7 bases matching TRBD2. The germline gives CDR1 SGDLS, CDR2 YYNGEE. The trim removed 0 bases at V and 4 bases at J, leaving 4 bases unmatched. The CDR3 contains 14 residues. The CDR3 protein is CASSVGEGGYEQYF. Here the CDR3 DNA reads TGTGCCAGCAGCGTAGGGGAGGGTGGGTACGAGCAGTACTTC.

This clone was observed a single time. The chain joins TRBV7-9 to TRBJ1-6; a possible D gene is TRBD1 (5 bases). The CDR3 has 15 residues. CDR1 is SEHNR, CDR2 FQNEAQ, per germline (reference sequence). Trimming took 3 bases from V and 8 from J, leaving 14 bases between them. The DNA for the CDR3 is TGTGCCAGCAGCTTGGACTTGGCGGGGGATTCACCCCTCCACTTT. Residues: CASSLDLAGDSPLHF. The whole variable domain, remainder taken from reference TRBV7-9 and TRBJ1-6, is DTGVSQNPRHKITKRGQNVTFRCDPISEHNRLYWYRQTLGQGPEFLTYFQNEAQLEKSRLLSDRFSAERPKGSFSTLEIQRTEQGDSAMYLCASSLDLAGDSPLHFGNGTRLTVT.

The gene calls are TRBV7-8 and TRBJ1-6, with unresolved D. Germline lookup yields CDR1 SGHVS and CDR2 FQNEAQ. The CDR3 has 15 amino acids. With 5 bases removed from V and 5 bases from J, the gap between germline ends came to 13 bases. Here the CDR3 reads CASSVDGVNNSPLHF. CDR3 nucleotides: TGTGCCAGCAGCGTCGACGGGGTTAATAATTCACCCCTCCACTTT.

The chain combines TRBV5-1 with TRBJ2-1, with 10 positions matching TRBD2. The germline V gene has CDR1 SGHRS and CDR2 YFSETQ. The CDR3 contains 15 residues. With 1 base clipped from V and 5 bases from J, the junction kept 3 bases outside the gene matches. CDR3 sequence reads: CASSLISGGNNEQFF. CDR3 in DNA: TGCGCCAGCAGCTTGATTAGCGGGGGGAACAATGAGCAGTTCTTC.

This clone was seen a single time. The CDR3 spells CASDPSGESPDTQYF. CDR3 in DNA: TGTGCCAGCGATCCCAGCGGGGAATCTCCAGATACGCAGTATTTT. J is TRBJ2-3 and V is TRBV6-4; 7 positions agree with TRBD2. Germline trimming cut 8 bases from V and 4 bases from J; bases unmatched to any gene: 12. The CDR3 consists of 15 residues. Germline CDR1 and CDR2: MRHNA and SNTAGT.

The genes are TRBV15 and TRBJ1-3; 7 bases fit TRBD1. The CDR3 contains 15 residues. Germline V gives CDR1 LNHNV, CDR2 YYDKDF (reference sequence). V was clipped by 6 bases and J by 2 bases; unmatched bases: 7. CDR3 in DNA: TGTGCCACCAGTGGGACCGGGACAGCTGGAAACACCATATATTTT. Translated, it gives CATSGTGTAGNTIYF.

CDR3 coding DNA: TGTGCCTGGTCCTCGGGAAGGACTACCTACGAGCAGTACTTC. It encodes CAWSSGRTTYEQYF. The rearrangement links TRBV30 to TRBJ2-7, with D maybe TRBD2 (6 bases). The V end lost 5 bases, the J end lost 2 bases, and 16 bases lay between the germline ends. The CDR3 length is 14 residues. Germline V gives CDR1 GTSNPN, CDR2 SVGIG (reference sequence).

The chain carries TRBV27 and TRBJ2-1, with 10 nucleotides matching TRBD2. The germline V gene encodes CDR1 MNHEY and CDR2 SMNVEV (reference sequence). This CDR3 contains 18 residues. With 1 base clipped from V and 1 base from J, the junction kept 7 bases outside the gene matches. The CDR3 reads CASSLYGLAAESYNEQFF. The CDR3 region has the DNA TGTGCCAGCAGTTTATATGGACTAGCGGCCGAGTCCTACAATGAGCAGTTCTTC.

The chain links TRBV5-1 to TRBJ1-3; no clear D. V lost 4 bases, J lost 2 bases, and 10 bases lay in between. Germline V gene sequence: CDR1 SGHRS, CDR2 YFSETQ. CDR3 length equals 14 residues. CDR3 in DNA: TGCGCCAGCAGCACTACAACTACTGGAAACACCATATATTTT. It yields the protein CASSTTTTGNTIYF.

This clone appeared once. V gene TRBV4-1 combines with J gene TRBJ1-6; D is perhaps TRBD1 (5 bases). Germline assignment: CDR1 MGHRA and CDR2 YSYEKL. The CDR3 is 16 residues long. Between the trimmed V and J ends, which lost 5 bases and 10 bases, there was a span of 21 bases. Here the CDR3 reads CASSDRNWGLSSPLHF. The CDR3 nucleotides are TGCGCCAGCAGCGACAGAAACTGGGGTCTTAGCTCACCCCTCCACTTT.

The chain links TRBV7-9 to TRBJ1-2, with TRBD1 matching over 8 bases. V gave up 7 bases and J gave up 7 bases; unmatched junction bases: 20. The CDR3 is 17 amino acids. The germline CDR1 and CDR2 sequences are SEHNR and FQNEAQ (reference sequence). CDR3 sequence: CASIELTHDPGQGGYTF. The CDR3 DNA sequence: TGTGCCAGCATCGAACTAACCCATGACCCAGGACAGGGTGGCTACACCTTC.

The CDR3 sequence: CASSLRGGGEQYF. CDR3 in DNA: TGCGCCAGCAGCTTGCGGGGGGGCGGCGAGCAGTACTTC. The chain employs TRBV5-1 and TRBJ2-7, with 8 positions matching TRBD2. This CDR3 has 13 residues. V lost 1 base, J lost 6 bases, and 3 bases stayed unmatched. In germline, CDR1 is SGHRS, CDR2 YFSETQ.

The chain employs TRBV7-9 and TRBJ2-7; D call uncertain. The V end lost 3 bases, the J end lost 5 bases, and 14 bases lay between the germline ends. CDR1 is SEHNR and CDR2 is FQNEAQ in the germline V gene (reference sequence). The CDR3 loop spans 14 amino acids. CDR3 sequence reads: CASSFPLLGNEQYF. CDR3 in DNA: TGTGCCAGCAGCTTTCCCCTTCTGGGCAACGAGCAGTACTTC.

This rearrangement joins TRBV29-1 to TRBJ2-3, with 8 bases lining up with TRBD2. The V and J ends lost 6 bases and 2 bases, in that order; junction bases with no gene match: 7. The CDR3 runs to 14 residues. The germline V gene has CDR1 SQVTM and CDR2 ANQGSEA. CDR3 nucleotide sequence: TGCAGCGTGGCCGGGACTAGACTCACAGATACGCAGTATTTT. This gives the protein CSVAGTRLTDTQYF.

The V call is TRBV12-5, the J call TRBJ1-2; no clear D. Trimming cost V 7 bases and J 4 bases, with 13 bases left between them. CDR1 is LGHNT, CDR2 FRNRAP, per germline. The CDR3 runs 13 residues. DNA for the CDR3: TGTGCTAGTGCCTCCTACCGATCCTATGGCTACACCTTC. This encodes CASASYRSYGYTF.

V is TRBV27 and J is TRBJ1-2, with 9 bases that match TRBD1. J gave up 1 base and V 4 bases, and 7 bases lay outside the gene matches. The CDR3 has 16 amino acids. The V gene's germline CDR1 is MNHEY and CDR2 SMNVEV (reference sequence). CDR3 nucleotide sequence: TGTGCCAGCAGTTGGGGACAGGGCTGGTTTAACTATGGCTACACCTTC. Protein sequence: CASSWGQGWFNYGYTF.

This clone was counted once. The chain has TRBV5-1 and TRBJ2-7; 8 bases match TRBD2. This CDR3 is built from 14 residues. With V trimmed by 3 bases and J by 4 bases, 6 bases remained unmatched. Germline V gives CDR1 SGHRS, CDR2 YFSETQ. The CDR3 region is CASSSGGVSYEQYF. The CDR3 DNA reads TGCGCCAGCAGCTCCGGGGGGGTGTCTTACGAGCAGTACTTC.

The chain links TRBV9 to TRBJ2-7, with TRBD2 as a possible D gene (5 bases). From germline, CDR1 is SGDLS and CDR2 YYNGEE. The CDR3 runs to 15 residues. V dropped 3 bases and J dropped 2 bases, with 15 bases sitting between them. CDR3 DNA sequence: TGTGCCAGCAGCGAGAGGGCGGAGGAGGCCTACGAGCAGTACTTC. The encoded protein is CASSERAEEAYEQYF. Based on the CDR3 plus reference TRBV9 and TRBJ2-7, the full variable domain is DSGVTQTPKHLITATGQRVTLRCSPRSGDLSVYWYQQSLDQGLQFLIQYYNGEERAKGNILERFSAQQFPDLHSELNLSSLELGDSALYFCASSERAEEAYEQYFGPGTRLTVT.

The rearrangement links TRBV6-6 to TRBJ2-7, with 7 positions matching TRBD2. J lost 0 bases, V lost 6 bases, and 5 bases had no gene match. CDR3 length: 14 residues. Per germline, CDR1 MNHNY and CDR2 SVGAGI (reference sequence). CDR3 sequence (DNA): TGTGCCAGCAGAAGCGGGACGAGCTCCTACGAGCAGTACTTC. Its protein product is CASRSGTSSYEQYF.

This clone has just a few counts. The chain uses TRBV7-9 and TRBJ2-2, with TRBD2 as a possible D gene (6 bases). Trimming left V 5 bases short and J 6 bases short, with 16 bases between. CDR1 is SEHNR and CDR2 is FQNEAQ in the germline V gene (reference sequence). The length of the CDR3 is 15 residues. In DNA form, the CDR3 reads TGTGCCAGCAGCCCCCCCGGGGGATGGTCCGGGGAGCTGTTTTTT. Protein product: CASSPPGGWSGELFF.

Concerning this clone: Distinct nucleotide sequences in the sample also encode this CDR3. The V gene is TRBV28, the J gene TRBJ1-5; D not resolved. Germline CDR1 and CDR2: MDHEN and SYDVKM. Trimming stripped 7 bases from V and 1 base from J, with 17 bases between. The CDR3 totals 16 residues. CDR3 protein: CASTVGQAYSNQPQHF. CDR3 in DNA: TGTGCCAGCACCGTTGGGCAGGCCTACAGCAATCAGCCCCAGCATTTT.

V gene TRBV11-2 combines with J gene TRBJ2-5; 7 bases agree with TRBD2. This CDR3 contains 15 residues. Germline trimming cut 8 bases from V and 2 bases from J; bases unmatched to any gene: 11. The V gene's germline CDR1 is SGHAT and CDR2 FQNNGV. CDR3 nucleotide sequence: TGTGCCAGCGGATCTAGCGGAAGGGTACAAGAGACCCAGTACTTC. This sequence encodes CASGSSGRVQETQYF.

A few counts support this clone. DNA for the CDR3: TGTGCCACCCAGGCTAGCGGGAGGGCCGCCTATGTTGAGCAGTTCTTC. Translating gives CATQASGRAAYVEQFF. The chain is built from TRBV28 and TRBJ2-1, with 12 bases that match TRBD2. Germline V gene lookup returns CDR1 MDHEN and CDR2 SYDVKM. CDR3 length equals 16 residues. The V gene end was trimmed by 10 bases and the J gene end by 9 bases; junction bases not matched to a gene: 16.

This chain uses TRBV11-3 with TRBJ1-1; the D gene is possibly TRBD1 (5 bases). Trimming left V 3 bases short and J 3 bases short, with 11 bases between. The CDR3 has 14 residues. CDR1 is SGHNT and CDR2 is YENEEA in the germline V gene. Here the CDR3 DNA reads TGTGCCAGCAGCTTGAAGGGACTACACACTGAAGCTTTCTTT. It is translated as CASSLKGLHTEAFF. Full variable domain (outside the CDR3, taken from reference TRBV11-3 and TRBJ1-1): EAGVVQSPRYKIIEKKQPVAFWCNPISGHNTLYWYLQNLGQGPELLIRYENEEAVDDSQLPKDRFSAERLKGVDSTLKIQPAELGDSAVYLCASSLKGLHTEAFFGQGTRLTVV.

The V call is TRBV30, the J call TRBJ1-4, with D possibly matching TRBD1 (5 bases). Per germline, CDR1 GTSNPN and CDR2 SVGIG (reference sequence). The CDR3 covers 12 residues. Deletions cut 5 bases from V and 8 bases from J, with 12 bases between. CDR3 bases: TGTGCCTGGGGGACTTTCGAGGAAAAACTGTTTTTT. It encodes CAWGTFEEKLFF.